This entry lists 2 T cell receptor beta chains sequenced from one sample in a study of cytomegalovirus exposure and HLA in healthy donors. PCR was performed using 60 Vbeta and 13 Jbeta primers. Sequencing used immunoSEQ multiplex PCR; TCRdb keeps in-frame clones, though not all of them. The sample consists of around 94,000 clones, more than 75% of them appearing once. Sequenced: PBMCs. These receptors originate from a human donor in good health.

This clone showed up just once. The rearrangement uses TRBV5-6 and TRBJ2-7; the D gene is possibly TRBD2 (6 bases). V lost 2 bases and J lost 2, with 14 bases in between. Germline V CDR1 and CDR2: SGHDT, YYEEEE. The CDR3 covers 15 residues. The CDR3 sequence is CASSFLGRGTYEQYF. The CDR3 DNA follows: TGTGCCAGCAGCTTCCTGGGACGGGGGACCTACGAGCAGTACTTC.

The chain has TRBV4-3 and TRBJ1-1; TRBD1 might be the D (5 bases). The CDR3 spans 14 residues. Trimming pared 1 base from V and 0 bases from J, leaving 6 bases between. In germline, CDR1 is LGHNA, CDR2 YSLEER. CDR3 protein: CASSQGTLNTEAFF. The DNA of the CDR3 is TGCGCCAGCAGCCAAGGGACACTGAACACTGAAGCTTTCTTT.